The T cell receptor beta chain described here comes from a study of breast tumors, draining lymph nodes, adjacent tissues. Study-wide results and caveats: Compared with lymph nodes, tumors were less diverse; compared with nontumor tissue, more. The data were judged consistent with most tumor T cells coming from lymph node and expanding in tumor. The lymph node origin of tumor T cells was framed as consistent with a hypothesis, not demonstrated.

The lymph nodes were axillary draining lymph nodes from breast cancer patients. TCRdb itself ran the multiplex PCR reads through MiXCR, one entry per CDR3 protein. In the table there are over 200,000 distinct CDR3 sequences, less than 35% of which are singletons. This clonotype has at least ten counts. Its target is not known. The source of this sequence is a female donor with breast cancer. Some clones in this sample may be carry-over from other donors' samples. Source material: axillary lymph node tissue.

The CDR3 here is CATSPGAEANEQFF. The CDR3 DNA follows: TGCGCCACCTCCCCCGGAGCGGAGGCTAATGAGCAGTTCTTC. The chain joins TRBV5-1 to TRBJ2-1, with D possibly matching TRBD2 (5 bases). Germline lookup yields CDR1 SGHRS and CDR2 YFSETQ. Deletions cut 9 bases from V and 7 bases from J, with 20 bases between. The CDR3 contains 14 residues. Based on the CDR3 plus reference TRBV5-1 and TRBJ2-1, the full variable domain is KAGVTQTPRYLIKTRGQQVTLSCSPISGHRSVSWYQQTPGQGLQFLFEYFSETQRNKGNFPGRFSGRQFSNSRSEMNVSTLELGDSALYLCATSPGAEANEQFFGPGTRLTVL.